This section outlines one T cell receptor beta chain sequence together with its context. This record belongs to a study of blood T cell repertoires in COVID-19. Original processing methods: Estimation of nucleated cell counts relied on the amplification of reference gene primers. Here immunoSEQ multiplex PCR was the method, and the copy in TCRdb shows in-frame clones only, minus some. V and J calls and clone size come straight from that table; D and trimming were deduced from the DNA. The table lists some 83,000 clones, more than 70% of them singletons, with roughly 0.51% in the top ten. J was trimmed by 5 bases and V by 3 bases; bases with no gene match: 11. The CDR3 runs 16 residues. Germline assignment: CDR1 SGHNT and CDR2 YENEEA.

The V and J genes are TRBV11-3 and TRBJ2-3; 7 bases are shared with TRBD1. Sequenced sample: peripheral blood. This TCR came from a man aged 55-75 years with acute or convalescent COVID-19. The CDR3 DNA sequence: TGTGCCAGCAGCTTCGGACAGGCCGGTTCGAGAGATACGCAGTATTTT. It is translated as CASSFGQAGSRDTQYF.